These 26 T cell receptor beta chains originate from one sample sequenced in a study of T cells after yellow fever vaccination. One entry per CDR3 protein, called by TCRdb with MiXCR from the 5' RACE reads. The sample has about 400,000 distinct CDR3 sequences, 6.2% seen once; the top ten hold 14% to 15%. The material was PBMCs, obtained 5 days after the yellow fever booster vaccination. These receptors were obtained from a man aged 30-40 years who received the YFV17D yellow fever vaccine.

The chain couples TRBV29-1 to TRBJ2-4; D possibly corresponds to TRBD1 (5 bases). The germline gives CDR1 SQVTM, CDR2 ANQGSEA. V was pared by 3 bases and J by 5 bases, with 5 bases between. The CDR3 spans 11 residues. CDR3 sequence (DNA): TGCAGCGTTGACAGGGAAAACATTCAGTACTTC. It specifies CSVDRENIQYF.

The chain recombines TRBV9 with TRBJ1-1, with D perhaps TRBD1 (6 bases). Looked up from germline, CDR1 is SGDLS and CDR2 is YYNGEE. This CDR3 comprises 15 residues. V was pared by 3 bases and J by 3 bases, with 15 bases between. CDR3: CASSGQGFGDTEAFF. The CDR3 coding sequence is TGTGCCAGCAGCGGGCAGGGGTTCGGGGACACTGAAGCTTTCTTT.

The chain links TRBV29-1 to TRBJ2-7, with a tentative D call TRBD2 (5 bases). Looked up from germline, CDR1 is SQVTM and CDR2 is ANQGSEA. The CDR3 runs to 11 residues. V gave up 4 bases and J gave up 5 bases, with 9 bases separating them. CDR3 nucleotides: TGCAGCGTTGGGGGAGCCCACGAGCAGTACTTC. Protein product: CSVGGAHEQYF.

The rearrangement joins TRBV7-8 to TRBJ1-6, with D unclear. The CDR3 has 15 amino acids. V was pared by 2 bases and J by 4 bases, with 9 bases between. The germline V gene encodes CDR1 SGHVS and CDR2 FQNEAQ. The CDR3: CASSLTAGYNSPLHF. The DNA of the CDR3 is TGTGCCAGCAGCTTAACGGCAGGATATAATTCACCCCTCCACTTT.

This clonotype was observed a few times. The chain combines TRBV5-1 with TRBJ2-7; D assignment may be TRBD1 or TRBD2 (6 bases each). This CDR3 is 15 amino acids long. V was cut by 4 bases and J by 3 bases, with 17 bases left in between. From germline, CDR1 is SGHRS and CDR2 YFSETQ. The CDR3 reads CASSPGTGGGYEQYF. The CDR3 DNA reads as TGCGCCAGCAGCCCCGGGACTGGGGGCGGCTACGAGCAGTACTTC.

This clonotype was picked up a small number of times. The chain combines TRBV29-1 with TRBJ2-7, with 7 bases that match TRBD1. Germline-derived CDR1 and CDR2 are SQVTM and ANQGSEA. The V gene end was trimmed by 6 bases and the J gene end by 4 bases; junction bases not matched to a gene: 6. The CDR3 runs 12 residues. CDR3 region: CSVTGTEYEQYF. Here the CDR3 DNA reads TGCAGCGTCACCGGGACAGAATACGAGCAGTACTTC.

The chain uses TRBV2 and TRBJ1-6, with D unresolved. The CDR3 consists of 14 residues. In germline, CDR1 is SNHLY, CDR2 FYNNEI. V was shortened by 6 bases and J by 5 bases, with 11 bases between the two germline ends. As DNA, the CDR3 is TGTGCCAGCAGGAACGGACCAAATAATTCACCCCTCCACTTT. Protein: CASRNGPNNSPLHF.

CDR3 region: CASKKGSPQAYNEQFF. The CDR3 DNA follows: TGTGCCAGCAAGAAGGGCTCCCCTCAAGCCTACAATGAGCAGTTCTTC. The V call is TRBV6-2 or TRBV6-3, the J call TRBJ2-1; D ambiguous. Germline loops: CDR1 MNHEY, CDR2 SVGEGT. The CDR3 runs 16 residues. The V and J ends lost 7 bases and 2 bases respectively, with 18 bases between them.

This chain links TRBV20-1 with TRBJ2-1, with TRBD1 matching 7 bases. Germline V gene sequence: CDR1 DFQATT, CDR2 SNEGSKA (reference sequence). V gave up 5 bases and J gave up 7 bases; unmatched junction bases: 8. The CDR3 is 13 amino acids. This CDR3 is CSAHPGQNNEQFF. The DNA of the CDR3 is TGCAGTGCTCACCCGGGACAGAATAATGAGCAGTTCTTC.

There are many counts of this clonotype. The chain joins TRBV5-1 to TRBJ2-3; TRBD1 matches at 8 bases. CDR1 is SGHRS, CDR2 YFSETQ, per germline. CDR3 length: 15 amino acids. V lost 2 bases and J lost 4; bases outside the gene matches: 6. This CDR3 reads CASSLQGVLADTQYF. CDR3 DNA sequence: TGCGCCAGCAGCTTACAGGGGGTCCTCGCAGATACGCAGTATTTT.

There are many counts of this clonotype. The chain is built from TRBV20-1 and TRBJ2-3, with D maybe TRBD1 (6 bases). Germline V gene lookup returns CDR1 DFQATT and CDR2 SNEGSKA (reference sequence). With 3 bases removed from V and 2 bases from J, the gap between germline ends came to 9 bases. The CDR3 has 13 residues. CDR3 sequence (DNA): TGCAGTGCTAGTCAGGGGTCCACAGATACGCAGTATTTT. This gives the protein CSASQGSTDTQYF.

This clonotype has ten or more counts. V is TRBV24-1 and J is TRBJ2-1, with D possibly TRBD1 on 6 matching bases. The V and J ends lost 5 bases and 4 bases respectively, with 17 bases between them. Germline CDR1 is KGHDR and CDR2 is SFDVKD. This CDR3 has 16 amino acids. The CDR3 sequence: CATSGGVGGGYNEQFF. For the CDR3, the DNA is TGTGCCACCAGTGGGGGAGTTGGGGGCGGATACAATGAGCAGTTCTTC.

The V call is TRBV7-8, the J call TRBJ2-1; D is possibly TRBD2 (5 bases). Looked up from germline, CDR1 is SGHVS and CDR2 is FQNEAQ. The CDR3 totals 15 residues. Deletions cut 3 bases from V and 5 bases from J, with 14 bases between. Written as DNA, the CDR3 is TGTGCCAGCAGCTTCGAGGGCCGAAGAAACAATGAGCAGTTCTTC. Its translation is CASSFEGRRNNEQFF.

This clonotype was seen only a few times. This chain uses TRBV20-1 with TRBJ2-5; D might be TRBD1 (5 bases). Germline V lookup: CDR1 DFQATT, CDR2 SNEGSKA (reference sequence). V lost 2 bases to trimming and J lost 5 bases, with 12 bases between them. This CDR3 is built from 13 residues. DNA for the CDR3: TGCAGTGCTAGATCCTCAGGGCGGGAGACCCAGTACTTC. The encoded protein is CSARSSGRETQYF.

Here the CDR3 reads CASSYSGDSYNEQFF. CDR3 coding DNA: TGTGCCAGCAGTTACTCGGGGGATTCCTACAATGAGCAGTTCTTC. This chain joins TRBV6-5 and TRBJ2-1, with D perhaps being TRBD1 or TRBD2 (5 bases each). Deletions cut 0 bases from V and 1 base from J, with 7 bases between. CDR3 length: 15 residues. Germline CDR1 MNHEY, CDR2 SVGAGI.

This clonotype was detected a few times. The V call is TRBV12-3 or TRBV12-4, the J call TRBJ2-1; the D gene is possibly TRBD2 (5 bases). The CDR3 is made up of 14 amino acids. Between the trimmed V and J ends, which lost 4 bases and 4 bases, there was a span of 11 bases. CDR3 residues: CASSSVASYNEQFF. In DNA form, the CDR3 reads TGTGCCAGCAGTTCTGTAGCGAGTTACAATGAGCAGTTCTTC.

This clonotype was observed at least ten times. This rearrangement joins TRBV29-1 to TRBJ2-3; 7 nucleotides match TRBD1. The V and J ends lost 6 bases and 4 bases, in that order; junction bases with no gene match: 4. CDR1 is SQVTM and CDR2 is ANQGSEA in the germline V gene. The length of the CDR3 is 12 residues. CDR3 amino acids: CSVDTGADTQYF. In nucleotides, the CDR3 is TGCAGCGTCGACACAGGGGCAGATACGCAGTATTTT.

This clonotype came up many times. The chain links TRBV12-3 or TRBV12-4 to TRBJ2-3, with a tentative D call TRBD1 (5 bases). V was cut by 6 bases and J by 1 base, with 11 bases left in between. This CDR3 has 14 residues. The CDR3 loop is CASRPGSGTDTQYF. In DNA form, the CDR3 reads TGTGCCAGCAGGCCAGGGTCGGGCACAGATACGCAGTATTTT.

The chain employs TRBV12-5 and TRBJ2-1; no clear D. This CDR3 comprises 11 residues. Trimming removed 7 bases at V and 12 bases at J, with 13 bases between. The germline gives CDR1 LGHNT, CDR2 FRNRAP. The CDR3 loop is CASASLSGQFF. The CDR3 DNA is TGTGCTAGTGCCTCACTGTCAGGGCAGTTCTTC.

The sample holds many counts of this clonotype. V is TRBV7-2 and J is TRBJ2-1; 12 bases are shared with TRBD2. The V and J ends lost 5 bases and 1 base, in that order; junction bases with no gene match: 6. CDR3 length equals 17 residues. CDR1 and CDR2 from the germline V gene are SGHTA and FQGNSA. The CDR3 region is CASSTRLAGVSYNEQFF. The CDR3 DNA follows: TGTGCCAGCAGCACCCGACTAGCGGGAGTGTCCTACAATGAGCAGTTCTTC.

This clonotype was observed many times. The chain links TRBV7-9 to TRBJ2-2, with D unresolved. Germline CDR1 reads SEHNR; CDR2 reads FQNEAQ (reference sequence). The CDR3 spans 12 residues. V shed 5 bases and J shed 7 bases, with 8 bases lying between them. CDR3 in amino acids: CASSRRNGELFF. The CDR3 region has the DNA TGTGCCAGCAGCCGTCGGAACGGGGAGCTGTTTTTT.

The CDR3 region has the DNA TGCAGTGCTAGGAATATAGGGTTAGCGGGAGAGTCCGTTTTCTTC. This gives the protein CSARNIGLAGESVFF. The gene calls are TRBV20-1 and TRBJ2-1, with 9 bases that match TRBD2. Trimming cost V 3 bases and J 16 bases; bases outside gene matches: 19. The germline V gene encodes CDR1 DFQATT and CDR2 SNEGSKA (reference sequence). This CDR3 spans 15 amino acids.

This clonotype has more than one count but fewer than ten. V and J are TRBV12-3 or TRBV12-4 and TRBJ2-5; no reliable D call. V was cut by 5 bases and J by 2 bases, with 15 bases left in between. This CDR3 has 15 residues. CDR3 amino acids: CASSAPGGRQETQYF. The CDR3 coding sequence is TGTGCCAGCAGTGCGCCAGGCGGACGACAAGAGACCCAGTACTTC.

This clonotype was picked up many times. The rearrangement uses TRBV18 and TRBJ2-3; tentatively, D is TRBD1 or TRBD2 (5 bases each). V lost 0 bases and J 8 bases, leaving 15 bases between the germline ends. The CDR3 consists of 15 residues. Germline V gene sequence: CDR1 KGHSH, CDR2 LQKENI. In nucleotides, the CDR3 is TGTGCCAGCTCACCACCGCCCGGGACGACTACTACGCAGTATTTT. Its translation: CASSPPPGTTTTQYF.

This clonotype has at least ten counts. The chain carries TRBV5-1 and TRBJ2-5; either TRBD1 or TRBD2 may supply D (7 bases each). The CDR3 is 15 amino acids. With 3 bases removed from V and 5 bases from J, the gap between germline ends came to 17 bases. CDR1 and CDR2 (germline): SGHRS, YFSETQ. The CDR3, as DNA: TGCGCCAGCAGCTCACTGGGGGGGACAGCGGAGACCCAGTACTTC. Amino acids: CASSSLGGTAETQYF.

This clonotype was picked up many times. The J gene is TRBJ1-2, the V gene TRBV29-1; no reliable D call. The germline V gene has CDR1 SQVTM and CDR2 ANQGSEA. The CDR3 loop spans 12 amino acids. With 3 bases removed from V and 8 bases from J, the gap between germline ends came to 13 bases. CDR3 in amino acids: CSVEGKKGGYTF. CDR3 sequence (DNA): TGCAGCGTTGAGGGGAAGAAGGGAGGCTACACCTTC. Complete variable domain (other parts from reference TRBV29-1 and TRBJ1-2): SAVISQKPSRDICQRGTSLTIQCQVDSQVTMMFWYRQQPGQSLTLIATANQGSEATYESGFVIDKFPISRPNLTFSTLTVSNMSPEDSSIYLCSVEGKKGGYTFGSGTRLTVV.